The 29 T cell receptor beta chains below come from one sample, sequenced in a study of cytomegalovirus exposure and HLA in healthy donors. Both 60 Vbeta primers and 13 Jbeta primers went into the PCR. Assay used: immunoSEQ multiplex PCR; TCRdb lists only in-frame clones, some missing. Of about 170,000 clones listed, more than 65% were seen once; the top ten hold around 1.5%. Sequenced sample: PBMCs. The source is a male donor in good health and CMV-seronegative.

V is TRBV4-2 and J is TRBJ2-1, with TRBD2 as a possible D gene (5 bases). Trimming cost V 1 base and J 0 bases, with 10 bases left between them. The CDR3 has 16 amino acids. Germline CDR1 and CDR2: LGHNA and YNFKEQ. Here the CDR3 reads CASSQATTSSYNEQFF. CDR3 nucleotides: TGTGCCAGCAGCCAAGCGACCACTAGCTCCTACAATGAGCAGTTCTTC.

A remark on this clone: In the same sample, other DNA sequences code for this CDR3. The CDR3 sequence is CASRSEASAGGTSSTF. The DNA of the CDR3 is TGCGCCAGCAGATCGGAGGCTTCGGCAGGAGGTACGTCGTCGACTTTC. The chain links TRBV5-1 to TRBJ2-6; TRBD2 might be the D (5 bases). Between the trimmed V and J ends, which lost 5 bases and 18 bases, there was a span of 30 bases. The CDR3 covers 16 residues. The germline CDR1 and CDR2 sequences are SGHRS and YFSETQ.

The chain uses TRBV4-2 and TRBJ1-1; TRBD1 aligns across 7 bases. J lost 4 bases, V lost 0 bases, and 14 bases had no gene match. The CDR3 has 18 residues. CDR1 is LGHNA and CDR2 is YNFKEQ in the germline V gene. The CDR3 bases are TGTGCCAGCAGCCAAGATGTTTCAGGGGGTTGGGTGGGCACTGAAGCTTTCTTT. It codes for CASSQDVSGGWVGTEAFF.

V and J are TRBV19 and TRBJ1-1; D ambiguous. Germline V gene data show CDR1 as LNHDA and CDR2 as SQIVND (reference sequence). V was cut by 2 bases and J by 4 bases, with 8 bases left in between. This CDR3 comprises 13 residues. CDR3 nucleotides: TGTGCCAGTAGTATAAAGCGAGCCACTGAAGCTTTCTTT. Its translation is CASSIKRATEAFF.

In regard to this clone: The same CDR3 also results from other DNA sequences found in this sample. The chain employs TRBV27 and TRBJ1-2; tentatively, D is TRBD1 (5 bases). CDR1 MNHEY and CDR2 SMNVEV come from the germline V gene (reference sequence). V gave up 0 bases and J gave up 4 bases, with 9 bases separating them. The CDR3 covers 14 residues. Written as DNA, the CDR3 is TGTGCCAGCAGTTTATCCAGACAGAGCTATGGCTACACCTTC. It translates to CASSLSRQSYGYTF.

As concerns this clone: The sample has other DNA sequences that encode this CDR3 too. The rearrangement joins TRBV27 to TRBJ2-2; 12 bases align to TRBD2. The CDR3 sequence is 18 residues long. Germline V gives CDR1 MNHEY, CDR2 SMNVEV (reference sequence). V lost 2 bases to trimming and J lost 7 bases; unmatched junction nucleotides: 11. The CDR3 spells CASSLLGLAGLRGGELFF. The DNA of the CDR3 is TGTGCCAGCAGTTTACTCGGACTAGCGGGATTGCGGGGCGGGGAGCTGTTTTTT.

Worth noting for this clone: The sample carries other DNA sequences with the same CDR3. The chain couples TRBV6-1 to TRBJ1-3; 7 nucleotides line up with TRBD1. V trimming: 6 bases; J trimming: 4 bases; junction bases outside the gene matches: 9. This CDR3 has 15 residues. CDR1 and CDR2 from the germline V gene are MNHNS and SASEGT. The CDR3 here is CASRGDRADGNTIYF. The CDR3 nucleotides read TGTGCCAGCAGAGGAGACAGGGCAGACGGAAACACCATATATTTT.

The V and J genes are TRBV9 and TRBJ1-2, with D perhaps matching TRBD1 (5 bases). Trimming removed 0 bases from V and 6 bases from J, with 6 bases in between. This CDR3 is built from 12 residues. Germline V gives CDR1 SGDLS, CDR2 YYNGEE. This chain's CDR3 is CASSVVRDGYTF. The CDR3 DNA reads TGTGCCAGCAGCGTAGTCAGGGATGGCTACACCTTC. Full variable domain (rest looked up from reference TRBV9 and TRBJ1-2): DSGVTQTPKHLITATGQRVTLRCSPRSGDLSVYWYQQSLDQGLQFLIQYYNGEERAKGNILERFSAQQFPDLHSELNLSSLELGDSALYFCASSVVRDGYTFGSGTRLTVV.

The chain employs TRBV29-1 and TRBJ1-1; TRBD1 matches 7 bases. J lost 1 base, V lost 4 bases, and 6 bases had no gene match. Germline CDR1 and CDR2: SQVTM and ANQGSEA. The CDR3 is 14 amino acids. The CDR3 DNA is TGCAGCGTTGCACGAACAGGGGCGAACACTGAAGCTTTCTTT. It is translated as CSVARTGANTEAFF.

This clone has only one observation. The gene calls are TRBV27 and TRBJ2-7; TRBD2 might be the D (5 bases). The CDR3 consists of 13 residues. V lost 3 bases and J lost 3, with 9 bases in between. Germline lookup yields CDR1 MNHEY and CDR2 SMNVEV (reference sequence). CDR3 coding DNA: TGTGCCAGCAGTTTCCGGGAACACTACGAGCAGTACTTC. Protein product: CASSFREHYEQYF.

The V and J genes are TRBV27 and TRBJ2-3; maybe TRBD1 (6 bases). The CDR3 has 11 residues. V dropped 2 bases and J dropped 9 bases, with 6 bases sitting between them. Germline V gene data show CDR1 as MNHEY and CDR2 as SMNVEV (reference sequence). The DNA of the CDR3 is TGTGCCAGCAGTTTAACAGGGACGCAGTATTTT. It specifies CASSLTGTQYF.

The V call is TRBV10-3, the J call TRBJ2-3, with 10 positions matching TRBD1. V shed 6 bases and J 1 base; nucleotides not matched to a gene: 1. This CDR3 is built from 14 residues. Germline-derived CDR1 and CDR2 are ENHRY and SYGVKD. The CDR3 DNA reads TGTGCCATCAGCGGGACAGGGGGCACAGATACGCAGTATTTT. Amino acids: CAISGTGGTDTQYF.

This chain uses TRBV5-4 with TRBJ2-5; no definite D call. This CDR3 is 13 amino acids long. Germline lookup yields CDR1 SGHNT and CDR2 YYREEE (reference sequence). Trimming removed 6 bases from V and 4 bases from J, with 13 bases in between. CDR3 DNA: TGTGCCAGCACCCCAGGCCAAACAGAGACCCAGTACTTC. It translates to CASTPGQTETQYF.

This clone has just one count. The CDR3 protein is CASSPADWYSGNTIYF. The CDR3 DNA reads as TGTGCCAGCAGTCCCGCAGACTGGTACTCTGGAAACACCATATATTTT. The genes are TRBV27 and TRBJ1-3; unclear D gene. This CDR3 contains 16 residues. Germline assignment: CDR1 MNHEY and CDR2 SMNVEV (reference sequence). With 5 bases removed from V and 0 bases from J, the gap between germline ends came to 14 bases.

This chain links TRBV5-1 with TRBJ2-2; D uncertain. Looked up from germline, CDR1 is SGHRS and CDR2 is YFSETQ. The CDR3 loop spans 16 amino acids. V was clipped by 0 bases and J by 6 bases, with 15 bases between them. The CDR3: CASSLALELSAGELFF. The CDR3 nucleotides are TGCGCCAGCAGCTTGGCTCTCGAATTGTCGGCCGGGGAGCTGTTTTTT. Filled out from reference TRBV5-1 and TRBJ2-2, the complete variable domain reads KAGVTQTPRYLIKTRGQQVTLSCSPISGHRSVSWYQQTPGQGLQFLFEYFSETQRNKGNFPGRFSGRQFSNSRSEMNVSTLELGDSALYLCASSLALELSAGELFFGEGSRLTVL.

Turning to this clone: At one boundary the junction diverges from the germline segment, which might be a read error. The chain joins TRBV7-9 to TRBJ1-2; the D gene is possibly TRBD1 (6 bases). The CDR3 loop spans 16 amino acids. Germline-derived CDR1 and CDR2 are SEHNR and FQNEAQ (reference sequence). The CDR3 sequence is CSSRSGQSSDRYGYTF. DNA for the CDR3: TGTTCCAGCAGGTCTGGACAGAGTTCTGATAGATATGGCTACACCTTC.

V gene TRBV29-1 combines with J gene TRBJ2-7; TRBD2 matches 9 bases. J gave up 0 bases and V 3 bases, and 0 bases lay outside the gene matches. The germline V gene encodes CDR1 SQVTM and CDR2 ANQGSEA. The CDR3 runs to 13 residues. Here the CDR3 DNA reads TGCAGCGTTGAGACTAGCGGCTCCTACGAGCAGTACTTC. Its protein product is CSVETSGSYEQYF.

The chain uses TRBV4-3 and TRBJ1-5, with D perhaps matching TRBD1 (6 bases). The CDR3 consists of 14 residues. Germline lookup yields CDR1 LGHNA and CDR2 YSLEER. The V end lost 0 bases, the J end lost 5 bases, and 8 bases lay between the germline ends. The CDR3 sequence is CASSQDKGDQPQHF. DNA of the CDR3: TGCGCCAGCAGCCAAGATAAGGGGGATCAGCCCCAGCATTTT.

The CDR3 loop reads CAIMGQGNQETQYF. In nucleotides, the CDR3 is TGTGCCATCATGGGACAGGGGAACCAAGAGACCCAGTACTTC. The chain combines TRBV10-3 with TRBJ2-5; 10 bases align to TRBD1. The CDR3 runs 14 residues. The V gene's germline CDR1 is ENHRY and CDR2 SYGVKD. Trimming took 7 bases from V and 0 from J; bases not matched to a gene: 2.

The J gene is TRBJ1-2, the V gene TRBV6-5; the match to TRBD1 covers 9 bases. The germline V gene encodes CDR1 MNHEY and CDR2 SVGAGI. The CDR3 spans 14 residues. The trim removed 5 bases at V and 5 bases at J, leaving 6 bases unmatched. In DNA form, the CDR3 reads TGTGCCAGCAGTGAAGTGGGACAGGGATATGGCTACACCTTC. Its translation: CASSEVGQGYGYTF.

Note on this clone: The same CDR3 can be traced to other DNA sequences in this sample. The V call is TRBV7-9, the J call TRBJ2-5; D is unresolved. Trimming pared 2 bases from V and 5 bases from J, leaving 3 bases between. The V gene's germline CDR1 is SEHNR and CDR2 FQNEAQ (reference sequence). The CDR3 covers 11 residues. CDR3 nucleotide sequence: TGTGCCAGCAGCTTACAGGAGACCCAGTACTTC. Translated, it gives CASSLQETQYF.

The chain links TRBV18 to TRBJ2-3; 8 nucleotides line up with TRBD1. Germline values: CDR1 KGHSH, CDR2 LQKENI. This CDR3 is 16 amino acids long. V dropped 6 bases and J dropped 4; count of bases not matched to a gene: 12. The CDR3 here is CASSPPRGRAADTQYF. For the CDR3, the DNA is TGTGCCAGCTCGCCTCCCAGGGGGCGTGCTGCAGATACGCAGTATTTT.

The chain employs TRBV4-1 and TRBJ2-3, with TRBD2 matching 13 bases. Per the germline V gene, CDR1 is MGHRA and CDR2 is YSYEKL. This CDR3 is built from 18 residues. After removal of 2 bases from V and 3 bases from J, the junction contained 8 bases not matched to a gene. In nucleotides, the CDR3 is TGCGCCAGCAGCCAACACTTAGGGACTAGCGGGATTACAGATACGCAGTATTTT. This sequence encodes CASSQHLGTSGITDTQYF.

The V and J genes are TRBV19 and TRBJ2-1; 7 nucleotides align to TRBD2. The germline gives CDR1 LNHDA, CDR2 SQIVND (reference sequence). The CDR3 contains 17 residues. With V trimmed by 5 bases and J by 2 bases, 12 bases remained unmatched. CDR3 protein: CASSPLPLREAYNEQFF. The CDR3 region has the DNA TGTGCCAGTAGTCCCCTCCCCTTACGGGAGGCCTACAATGAGCAGTTCTTC.

The V call is TRBV29-1, the J call TRBJ1-2; D is uncertain. The CDR3 contains 12 residues. Trimming left V 6 bases short and J 0 bases short, with 8 bases between. CDR1 and CDR2 (germline): SQVTM, ANQGSEA. CDR3 nucleotides: TGCAGCGTGAGTCTTCCTAACTATGGCTACACCTTC. It yields the protein CSVSLPNYGYTF.

This chain joins TRBV28 and TRBJ2-3; D gene uncertain. The CDR3 length is 12 residues. Trimming removed 7 bases from V and 1 base from J, with 6 bases in between. From germline, CDR1 is MDHEN and CDR2 SYDVKM. In nucleotides, the CDR3 is TGTGCCAGCATGTCGGGCACAGATACGCAGTATTTT. It is translated as CASMSGTDTQYF.

The chain combines TRBV5-1 with TRBJ2-3, with D possibly being TRBD1 (6 bases). The CDR3 is made up of 14 amino acids. Germline V gene data show CDR1 as SGHRS and CDR2 as YFSETQ. Trimming stripped 4 bases from V and 12 bases from J, with 21 bases between. The CDR3 sequence is CASSPGIEAGDQYF. The CDR3 nucleotides are TGCGCCAGCAGCCCGGGGATCGAGGCAGGGGATCAGTATTTT. The variable domain in full, with the rest retrieved from reference TRBV5-1 and TRBJ2-3, is KAGVTQTPRYLIKTRGQQVTLSCSPISGHRSVSWYQQTPGQGLQFLFEYFSETQRNKGNFPGRFSGRQFSNSRSEMNVSTLELGDSALYLCASSPGIEAGDQYFGPGTRLTVL.

The rearrangement joins TRBV10-3 to TRBJ2-5; 8 nucleotides align to TRBD2. V was pared by 5 bases and J by 1 base, with 12 bases of the junction left unmatched. This CDR3 has 17 amino acids. Germline V gives CDR1 ENHRY, CDR2 SYGVKD. CDR3 in amino acids: CAISKAGATGFQETQYF. The CDR3, as DNA: TGTGCCATCAGTAAAGCGGGGGCCACGGGATTCCAAGAGACCCAGTACTTC.

The table lists this clone with a count of one. J is TRBJ2-7 and V is TRBV27, with 7 bases matching TRBD1. V lost 6 bases to trimming and J lost 0 bases; unmatched junction nucleotides: 5. The CDR3 runs 14 residues. Germline assignment: CDR1 MNHEY and CDR2 SMNVEV (reference sequence). The CDR3 region has the DNA TGTGCCAGCAGCCCAGGGGGACGCTCCTACGAGCAGTACTTC. Amino acids: CASSPGGRSYEQYF.